The T cell receptor (beta chain) under discussion was sequenced for a study of T cell responses to AZD1222 COVID-19 vaccine. Clones were sequenced by immunoSEQ multiplex PCR, and TCRdb holds only the in-frame ones, with some missing. The sample holds roughly 100,000 clones, 88% seen once. V shed 9 bases and J shed 0 bases, with 24 bases lying between them. CDR3 size: 18 residues. Notes on the study in general: Among the donors, most were white British and more were female, and clonal diversity was possibly underestimated. There were vaccine-associated CD4 TCRs across spike, dominant at 160-218 and 743-854.

Concerning this clone itself: Its antigen is as yet unknown.

The sample in question was peripheral blood, obtained on day 0 of AZD1222 vaccination. This chain links TRBV23-1 with TRBJ1-5, with D uncertain. TRBV23-1 has ORF status, its function being uncertain. The sequence derives from an adult in good health. CDR3 sequence reads: CARLRGGVRKTSNQPQHF. The CDR3, as DNA: TGCGCCAGACTTCGCGGCGGGGTCCGAAAGACTAGCAATCAGCCCCAGCATTTT.